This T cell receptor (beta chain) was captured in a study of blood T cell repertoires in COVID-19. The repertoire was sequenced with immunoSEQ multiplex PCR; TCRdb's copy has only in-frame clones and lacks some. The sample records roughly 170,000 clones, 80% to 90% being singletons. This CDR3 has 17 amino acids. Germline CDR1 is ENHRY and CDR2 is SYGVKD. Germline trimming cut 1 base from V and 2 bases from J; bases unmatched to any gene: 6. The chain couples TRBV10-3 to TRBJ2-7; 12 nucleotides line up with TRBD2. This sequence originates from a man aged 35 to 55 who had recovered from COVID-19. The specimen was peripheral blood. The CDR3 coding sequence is TGTGCCATCAGTGAGTTGGTTGGACTAGCGGGGACCTACGAGCAGTACTTC. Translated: CAISELVGLAGTYEQYF.